The 13 T cell receptor beta chains given below trace back to one sample, sequenced in a study of human T cells and chemical hapten exposure. TCRdb recomputed calls from the RACE reads with MiXCR, one row per CDR3 protein. The table shows around 260,000 distinct CDR3 sequences, with 8.6% occurring only once. Time point reported: pre-sensitization, week 0. Described treatment: therapeutic diphenylcyclopropenone sensitization with weekly scalp DPC. The specimen comprised whole blood, sampled in connection with sensitization to the hapten diphenylcyclopropenone (DPC). The source of these receptors is a woman aged 40 to 50 with alopecia areata. Some clones in this sample may be carry-over from other donors' samples.

This sequence joins TRBV7-2 and TRBJ2-5; the D gene is possibly TRBD2 (7 bases). Germline V gives CDR1 SGHTA, CDR2 FQGNSA. The CDR3 extends over 16 amino acids. Trimming cost V 0 bases and J 5 bases, with 16 bases left between them. In DNA form, the CDR3 reads TGTGCCAGCAGCTTAGCTTCGGGGGGCAGGGCGGAGACCCAGTACTTC. Its translation is CASSLASGGRAETQYF.

This clonotype has more than one count but fewer than ten. The chain joins TRBV7-9 to TRBJ1-1; D not resolved. The ends were cut back, 5 bases at V and 6 bases at J, with 10 bases in the middle. Germline assignment: CDR1 SEHNR and CDR2 FQNEAQ (reference sequence). CDR3 length: 12 amino acids. CDR3: CASSGAGPEAFF. In DNA form, the CDR3 reads TGTGCCAGCAGCGGTGCAGGACCTGAAGCTTTCTTT.

This clonotype appeared a few times. V is TRBV12-3 or TRBV12-4 and J is TRBJ1-3, with D possibly matching TRBD1 (5 bases). The ends were cut back, 5 bases at V and 7 bases at J, with 18 bases in the middle. This CDR3 is 15 amino acids long. As DNA, the CDR3 is TGTGCCAGCAGTCCGCCGGGGGGAGGGTGGAACACCATATATTTT. Translated: CASSPPGGGWNTIYF.

The V call is TRBV10-3, the J call TRBJ2-7, with 8 bases matching TRBD1. The V gene end was trimmed by 10 bases and the J gene end by 0 bases; junction bases not matched to a gene: 5. This CDR3 contains 13 residues. Per germline, CDR1 ENHRY and CDR2 SYGVKD. The CDR3 loop is CASRDRSSYEQYF. CDR3 DNA sequence: TGTGCCAGCCGGGACAGGAGCTCCTACGAGCAGTACTTC.

The chain is built from TRBV10-3 and TRBJ1-5, with D unclear. V lost 5 bases and J lost 2, with 7 bases in between. CDR1 ENHRY and CDR2 SYGVKD come from the germline V gene. The CDR3 covers 13 residues. The CDR3 DNA reads as TGTGCCATCAGTTTAGCAGGCAATCAGCCCCAGCATTTT. It yields the protein CAISLAGNQPQHF.

The J gene is TRBJ2-2, the V gene TRBV24-1, with D perhaps matching TRBD1 or TRBD2 (5 bases each). V dropped 12 bases and J dropped 3 bases, with 13 bases sitting between them. The CDR3 extends over 13 amino acids. Germline values: CDR1 KGHDR, CDR2 SFDVKD. CDR3 residues: CASGPGYTGELFF. The CDR3 nucleotides are TGTGCCTCGGGACCAGGCTACACCGGGGAGCTGTTTTTT.

This clonotype appeared a few times. The rearrangement links TRBV2 to TRBJ2-7, with TRBD2 identical over 9 bases. The V gene's germline CDR1 is SNHLY and CDR2 FYNNEI. The CDR3 has 15 amino acids. After removal of 5 bases from V and 4 bases from J, the junction contained 9 bases not matched to a gene. The CDR3 nucleotides read TGTGCCAGCAGTTTGAGTAGCGGGGGCGTTTACGAGCAGTACTTC. Translating gives CASSLSSGGVYEQYF.

In its sample, this clonotype was seen a few times. V is TRBV6-2 or TRBV6-3 and J is TRBJ1-5, with D possibly being TRBD1 (5 bases). CDR3 length equals 15 residues. Germline loops: CDR1 MNHEY, CDR2 SVGEGT. V lost 2 bases and J lost 4, with 12 bases in between. The CDR3 is CASSYRRGGNQPQHF. For the CDR3, the DNA is TGTGCCAGCAGTTACCGAAGGGGTGGTAATCAGCCCCAGCATTTT.

This chain joins TRBV5-4 and TRBJ2-3, with 11 bases identical to TRBD2. This CDR3 contains 16 residues. The ends lost 4 bases at V and 2 bases at J; junction bases unmatched: 6. Germline loops: CDR1 SGHNT, CDR2 YYREEE (reference sequence). The CDR3: CASSPPGLAVTDTQYF. CDR3 sequence (DNA): TGTGCCAGCAGCCCCCCGGGACTAGCGGTCACAGATACGCAGTATTTT. Together with reference TRBV5-4 and TRBJ2-3, the CDR3 gives the full variable domain: ETGVTQSPTHLIKTRGQQVTLRCSSQSGHNTVSWYQQALGQGPQFIFQYYREEENGRGNFPPRFSGLQFPNYSSELNVNALELDDSALYLCASSPPGLAVTDTQYFGPGTRLTVL.

The V gene is TRBV21-1, the J gene TRBJ2-4. TRBV21-1 is annotated as a pseudogene. The CDR3 is 16 residues long. CDR3 sequence: CASSKVLGLAKNIQYF. CDR3 DNA sequence: TGTGCCAGCAGCAAAGTCTTGGGATTAGCCAAAAACATTCAGTACTTC.

The CDR3 loop is CASSFNRGGAEETQYF. DNA of the CDR3: TGTGCCAGCAGCTTCAACCGCGGGGGAGCTGAAGAGACCCAGTACTTC. This chain connects TRBV7-9 to TRBJ2-5, with 7 bases lining up with TRBD2. CDR1 and CDR2 from the germline V gene are SEHNR and FQNEAQ (reference sequence). Losses at the gene ends were 3 bases for V and 3 bases for J; bases not matched to a gene: 10. CDR3 length: 16 amino acids.

This clonotype has just a few counts. The chain carries TRBV20-1 and TRBJ2-3; D not certain. The CDR3 has 11 residues. V lost 6 bases and J 6 bases, leaving 10 bases between the germline ends. Germline V gene sequence: CDR1 DFQATT, CDR2 SNEGSKA (reference sequence). This chain's CDR3 is CSARAGDTQYF. The CDR3 coding sequence is TGCAGTGCGCGAGCTGGTGATACGCAGTATTTT.

This clonotype was found a few times. The V gene is TRBV7-9, the J gene TRBJ2-7; TRBD1 agrees at 12 bases. Germline assignment: CDR1 SEHNR and CDR2 FQNEAQ (reference sequence). The CDR3 totals 14 residues. Trimming took 5 bases from V and 6 from J; bases not matched to a gene: 5. The CDR3 reads CASSVGQGASEQYF. In DNA, the CDR3 is TGTGCCAGCAGCGTGGGACAGGGGGCAAGCGAGCAGTACTTC.